This record concerns one T cell receptor (beta chain) sequence. Per the original methods: Reference gene primer amplification yielded estimated nucleated cell counts. Clones were read by immunoSEQ multiplex PCR, and TCRdb kept only the in-frame ones, dropping some. V and J calls plus clone size are reproduced from that table; the DNA served to infer D and trimming. The sample comprises around 270,000 clones, roughly 84% of which are singletons, and over 1.5% rests with the top ten. This record comes from a study of blood T cell repertoires in COVID-19. In the study overall: Acute and convalescent COVID-19 samples came from the United States, Italy and Spain. The analysed material was cDNA or gDNA that came from T cells, B-cell-depleted T cells, or PBMCs.

The source material was peripheral blood. This TCR derives from a woman aged 35 to 49 who had recovered from COVID-19.

DNA for the CDR3: TGTGCCAGCAGCATACCCGGGACAGAGCAGTTCTTC. This gives the protein CASSIPGTEQFF. The chain uses TRBV5-4 and TRBJ2-1; tentative D call: TRBD1 (6 bases). CDR1 SGHNT and CDR2 YYREEE come from the germline V gene (reference sequence). The V end was cut by 4 bases, the J end by 10 bases, with 12 bases between. CDR3 length: 12 amino acids.